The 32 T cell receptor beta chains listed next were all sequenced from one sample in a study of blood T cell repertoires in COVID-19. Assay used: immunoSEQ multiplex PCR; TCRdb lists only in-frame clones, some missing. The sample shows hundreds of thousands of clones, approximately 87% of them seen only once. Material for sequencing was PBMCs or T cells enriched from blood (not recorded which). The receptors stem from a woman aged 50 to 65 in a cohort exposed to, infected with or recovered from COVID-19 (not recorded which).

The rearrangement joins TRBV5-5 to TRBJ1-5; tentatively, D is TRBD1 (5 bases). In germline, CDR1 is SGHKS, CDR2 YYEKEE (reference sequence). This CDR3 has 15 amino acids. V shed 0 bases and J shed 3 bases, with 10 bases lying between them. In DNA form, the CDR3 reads TGTGCCAGCAGCTTGGGGGCAGGGATCAATCAGCCCCAGCATTTT. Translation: CASSLGAGINQPQHF.

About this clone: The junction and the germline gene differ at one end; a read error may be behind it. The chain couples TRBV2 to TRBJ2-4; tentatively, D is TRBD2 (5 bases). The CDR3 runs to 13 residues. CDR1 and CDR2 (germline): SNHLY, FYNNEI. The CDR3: CASNERRENIQYF. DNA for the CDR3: TGTGCCAGCAATGAAAGGCGGGAAAACATTCAGTACTTC.

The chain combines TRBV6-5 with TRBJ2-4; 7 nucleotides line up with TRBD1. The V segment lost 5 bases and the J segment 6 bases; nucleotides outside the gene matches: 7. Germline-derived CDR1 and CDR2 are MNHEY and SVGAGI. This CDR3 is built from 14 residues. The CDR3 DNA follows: TGTGCCAGCAGTATCAGGGGGACAGCAAACATTCAGTACTTC. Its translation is CASSIRGTANIQYF.

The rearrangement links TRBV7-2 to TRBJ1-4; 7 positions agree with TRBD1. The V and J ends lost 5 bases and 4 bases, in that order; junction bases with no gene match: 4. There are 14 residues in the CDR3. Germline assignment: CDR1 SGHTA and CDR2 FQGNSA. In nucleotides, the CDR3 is TGTGCCAGCAGCGCCCGGGACAGTAATGAAAAACTGTTTTTT. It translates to CASSARDSNEKLFF.

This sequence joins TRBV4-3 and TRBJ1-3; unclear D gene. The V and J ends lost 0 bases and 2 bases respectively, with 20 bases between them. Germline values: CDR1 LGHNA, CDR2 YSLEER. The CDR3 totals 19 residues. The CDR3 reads CASSQDANGQILTGNTIYF. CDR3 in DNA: TGCGCCAGCAGCCAAGACGCGAATGGGCAGATCCTTACTGGAAACACCATATATTTT.

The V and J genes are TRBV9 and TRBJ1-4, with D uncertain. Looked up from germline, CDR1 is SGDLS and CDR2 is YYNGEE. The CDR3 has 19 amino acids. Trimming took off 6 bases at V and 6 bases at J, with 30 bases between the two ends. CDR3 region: CASTTAYWSGSPGDEKLFF. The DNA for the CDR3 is TGTGCCAGCACCACAGCGTATTGGTCGGGGTCGCCTGGTGATGAAAAACTGTTTTTT. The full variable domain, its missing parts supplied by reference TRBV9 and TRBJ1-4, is DSGVTQTPKHLITATGQRVTLRCSPRSGDLSVYWYQQSLDQGLQFLIQYYNGEERAKGNILERFSAQQFPDLHSELNLSSLELGDSALYFCASTTAYWSGSPGDEKLFFGSGTQLSVL.

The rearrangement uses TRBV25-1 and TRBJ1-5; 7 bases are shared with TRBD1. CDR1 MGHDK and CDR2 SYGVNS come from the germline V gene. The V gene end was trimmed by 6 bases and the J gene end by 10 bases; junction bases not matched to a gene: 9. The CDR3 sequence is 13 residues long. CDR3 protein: CASSAQGVGPQHF. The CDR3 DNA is TGTGCCAGCAGCGCCCAGGGGGTAGGACCCCAGCATTTT.

CDR3 DNA: TGTGCCTGGAGTGTACCCGCTGGACTAGCTAACCTAGGGCCCCAGTACTTC. This gives the protein CAWSVPAGLANLGPQYF. The chain couples TRBV30 to TRBJ2-5; 8 bases match TRBD2. CDR1 and CDR2 from the germline V gene are GTSNPN and SVGIG (reference sequence). The CDR3 sequence is 17 residues long. V shed 0 bases and J 9 bases; nucleotides not matched to a gene: 18.

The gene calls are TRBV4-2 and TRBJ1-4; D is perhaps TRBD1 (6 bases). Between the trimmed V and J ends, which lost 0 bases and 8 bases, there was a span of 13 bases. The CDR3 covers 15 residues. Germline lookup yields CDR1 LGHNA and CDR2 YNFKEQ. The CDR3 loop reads CASSQEGRGREKLFF. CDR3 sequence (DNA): TGTGCCAGCAGCCAAGAAGGCAGGGGTCGAGAAAAACTGTTTTTT.

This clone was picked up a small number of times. CDR3 protein: CASSLSRRGSGEQFF. CDR3 DNA sequence: TGTGCCAGCAGCTTATCAAGGCGGGGTTCCGGGGAGCAGTTCTTC. The gene calls are TRBV11-2 and TRBJ2-1; a weak D match, TRBD2 (6 bases). There are 15 residues in the CDR3. The V end was cut by 2 bases, the J end by 10 bases, with 18 bases between. The germline V gene encodes CDR1 SGHAT and CDR2 FQNNGV.

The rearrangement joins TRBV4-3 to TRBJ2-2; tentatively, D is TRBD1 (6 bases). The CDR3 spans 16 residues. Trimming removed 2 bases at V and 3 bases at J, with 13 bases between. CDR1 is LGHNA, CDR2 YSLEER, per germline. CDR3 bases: TGCGCCAGCAGCCAACTTCCGACAGGCCACACCGGGGAGCTGTTTTTT. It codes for CASSQLPTGHTGELFF.

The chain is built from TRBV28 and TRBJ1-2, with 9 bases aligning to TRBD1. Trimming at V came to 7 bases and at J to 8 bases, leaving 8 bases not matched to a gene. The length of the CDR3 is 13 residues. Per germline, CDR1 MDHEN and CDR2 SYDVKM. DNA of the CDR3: TGTGCCAGCAACCCGGGACAGGGAAACGGCTACACCTTC. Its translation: CASNPGQGNGYTF.

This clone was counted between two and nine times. The CDR3 DNA is TGTGCCAGCAGCTCCTGGGCAGGTGGGGAGACCCAGTACTTC. It translates to CASSSWAGGETQYF. The chain employs TRBV7-2 and TRBJ2-5, with D hard to call. This CDR3 contains 14 residues. CDR1 is SGHTA and CDR2 is FQGNSA in the germline V gene. Deletions cut 4 bases from V and 5 bases from J, with 14 bases between.

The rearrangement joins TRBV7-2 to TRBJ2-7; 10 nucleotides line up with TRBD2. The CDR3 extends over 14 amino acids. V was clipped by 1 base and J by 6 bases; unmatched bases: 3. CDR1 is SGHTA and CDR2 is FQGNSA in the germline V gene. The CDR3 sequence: CASSLERGGFEQYF. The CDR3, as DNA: TGTGCCAGCAGCTTAGAGCGGGGGGGGTTCGAGCAGTACTTC.

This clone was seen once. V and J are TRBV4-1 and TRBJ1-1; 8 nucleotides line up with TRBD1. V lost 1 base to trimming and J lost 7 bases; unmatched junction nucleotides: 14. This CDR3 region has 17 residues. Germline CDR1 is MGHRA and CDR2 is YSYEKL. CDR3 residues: CASSQGQGFGSVHEAFF. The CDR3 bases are TGCGCCAGCAGCCAAGGACAGGGGTTTGGGTCAGTCCATGAAGCTTTCTTT.

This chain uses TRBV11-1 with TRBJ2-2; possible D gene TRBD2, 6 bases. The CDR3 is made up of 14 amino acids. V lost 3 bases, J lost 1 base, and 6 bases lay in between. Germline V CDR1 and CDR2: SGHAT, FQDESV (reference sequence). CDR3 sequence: CASSFSGNTGELFF. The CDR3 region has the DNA TGTGCCAGCAGCTTTAGCGGGAACACCGGGGAGCTGTTTTTT.

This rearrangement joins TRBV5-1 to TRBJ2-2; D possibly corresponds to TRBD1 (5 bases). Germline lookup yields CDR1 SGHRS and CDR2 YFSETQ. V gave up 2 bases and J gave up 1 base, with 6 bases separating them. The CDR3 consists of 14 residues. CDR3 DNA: TGCGCCAGCAGCTTTACAGGGAACACCGGGGAGCTGTTTTTT. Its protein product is CASSFTGNTGELFF. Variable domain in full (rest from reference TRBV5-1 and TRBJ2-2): KAGVTQTPRYLIKTRGQQVTLSCSPISGHRSVSWYQQTPGQGLQFLFEYFSETQRNKGNFPGRFSGRQFSNSRSEMNVSTLELGDSALYLCASSFTGNTGELFFGEGSRLTVL.

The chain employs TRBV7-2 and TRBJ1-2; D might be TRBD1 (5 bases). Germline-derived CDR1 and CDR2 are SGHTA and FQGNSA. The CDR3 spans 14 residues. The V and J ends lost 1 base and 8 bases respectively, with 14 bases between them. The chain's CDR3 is CASSLGIAGSGYTF. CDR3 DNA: TGTGCCAGCAGCTTAGGGATCGCAGGGTCGGGCTACACCTTC.

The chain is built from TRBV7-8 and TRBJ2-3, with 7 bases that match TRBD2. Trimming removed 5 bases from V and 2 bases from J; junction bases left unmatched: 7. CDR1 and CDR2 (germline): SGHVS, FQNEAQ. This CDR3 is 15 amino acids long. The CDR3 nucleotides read TGTGCCAGCAGCATAAAACGGGACTACACAGATACGCAGTATTTT. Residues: CASSIKRDYTDTQYF.

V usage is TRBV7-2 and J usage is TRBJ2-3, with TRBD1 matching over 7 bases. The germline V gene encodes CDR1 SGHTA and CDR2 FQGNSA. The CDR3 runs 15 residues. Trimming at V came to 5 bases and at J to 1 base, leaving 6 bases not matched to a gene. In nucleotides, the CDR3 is TGTGCCAGCAGCCACAGGGACAGCCGCACAGATACGCAGTATTTT. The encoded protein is CASSHRDSRTDTQYF.

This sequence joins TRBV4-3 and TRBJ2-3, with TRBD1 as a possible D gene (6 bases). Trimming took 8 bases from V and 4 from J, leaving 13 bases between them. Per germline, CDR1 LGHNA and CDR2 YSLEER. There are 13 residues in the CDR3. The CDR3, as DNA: TGCGCCAGCCGATGGCAGGGGTCAGATACGCAGTATTTT. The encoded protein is CASRWQGSDTQYF.

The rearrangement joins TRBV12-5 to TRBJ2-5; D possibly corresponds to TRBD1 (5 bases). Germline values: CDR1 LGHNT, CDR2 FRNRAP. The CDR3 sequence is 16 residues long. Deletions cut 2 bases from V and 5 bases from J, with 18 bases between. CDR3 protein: CASGLSRGSVVETQYF. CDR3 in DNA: TGTGCTAGTGGTTTGTCTAGGGGCTCAGTGGTGGAGACCCAGTACTTC.

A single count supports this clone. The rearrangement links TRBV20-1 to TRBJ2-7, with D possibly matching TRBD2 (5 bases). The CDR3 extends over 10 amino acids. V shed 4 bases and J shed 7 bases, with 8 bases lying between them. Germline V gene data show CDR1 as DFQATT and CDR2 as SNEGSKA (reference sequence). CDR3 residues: CSANKREQYF. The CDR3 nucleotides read TGCAGTGCTAATAAGCGGGAGCAGTACTTC.

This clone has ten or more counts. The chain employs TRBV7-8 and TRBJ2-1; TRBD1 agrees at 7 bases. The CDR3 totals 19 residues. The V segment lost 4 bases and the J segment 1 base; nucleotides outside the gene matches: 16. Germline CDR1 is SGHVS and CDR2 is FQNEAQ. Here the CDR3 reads CASSSYSRTGRLSYNEQFF. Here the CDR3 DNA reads TGTGCCAGCAGCTCGTACTCTAGGACAGGTCGCTTGTCCTACAATGAGCAGTTCTTC.

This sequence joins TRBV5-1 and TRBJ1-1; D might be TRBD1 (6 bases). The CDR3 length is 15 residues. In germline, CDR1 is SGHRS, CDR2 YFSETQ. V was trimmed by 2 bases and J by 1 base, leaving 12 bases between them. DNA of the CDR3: TGCGCCAGCAGCTTCGTTTGGGGGCAGAACACTGAAGCTTTCTTT. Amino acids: CASSFVWGQNTEAFF.

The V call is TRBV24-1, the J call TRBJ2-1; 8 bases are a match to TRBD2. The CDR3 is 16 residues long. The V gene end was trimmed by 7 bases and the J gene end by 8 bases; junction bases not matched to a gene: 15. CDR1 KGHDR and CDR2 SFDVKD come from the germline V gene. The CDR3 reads CATSPGGGFITDEQFF. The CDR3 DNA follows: TGTGCCACCAGCCCGGGGGGGGGATTTATAACGGATGAGCAGTTCTTC.

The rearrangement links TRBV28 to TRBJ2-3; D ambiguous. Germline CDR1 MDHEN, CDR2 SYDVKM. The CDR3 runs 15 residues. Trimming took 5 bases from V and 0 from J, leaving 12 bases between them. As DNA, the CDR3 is TGTGCCAGCAGTGTTCCGTCGACAAGCACAGATACGCAGTATTTT. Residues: CASSVPSTSTDTQYF.

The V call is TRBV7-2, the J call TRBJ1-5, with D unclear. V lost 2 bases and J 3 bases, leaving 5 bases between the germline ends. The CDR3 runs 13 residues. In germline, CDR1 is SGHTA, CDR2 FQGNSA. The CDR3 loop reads CASSLILNQPQHF. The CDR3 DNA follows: TGTGCCAGCAGCTTAATACTCAATCAGCCCCAGCATTTT.

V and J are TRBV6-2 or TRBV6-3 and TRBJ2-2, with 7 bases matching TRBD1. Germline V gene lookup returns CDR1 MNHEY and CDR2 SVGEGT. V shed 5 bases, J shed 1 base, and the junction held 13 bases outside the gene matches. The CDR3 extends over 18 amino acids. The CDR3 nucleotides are TGTGCCAGCAGTGGCACGGGACAGCCCGCCGAGAACACCGGGGAGCTGTTTTTT. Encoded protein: CASSGTGQPAENTGELFF.

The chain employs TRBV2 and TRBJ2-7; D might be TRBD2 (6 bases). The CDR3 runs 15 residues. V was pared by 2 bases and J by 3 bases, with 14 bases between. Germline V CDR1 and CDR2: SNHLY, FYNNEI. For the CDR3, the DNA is TGTGCCAGCAGTGAAAGTGCGGGGATGAGCTACGAGCAGTACTTC. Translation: CASSESAGMSYEQYF.

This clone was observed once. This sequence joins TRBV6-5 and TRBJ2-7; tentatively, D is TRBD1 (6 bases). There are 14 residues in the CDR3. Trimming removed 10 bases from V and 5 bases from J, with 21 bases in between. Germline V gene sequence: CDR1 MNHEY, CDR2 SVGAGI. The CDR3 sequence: CATIKTGPAHEQYF. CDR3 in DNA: TGTGCCACCATCAAGACAGGACCAGCCCACGAGCAGTACTTC.

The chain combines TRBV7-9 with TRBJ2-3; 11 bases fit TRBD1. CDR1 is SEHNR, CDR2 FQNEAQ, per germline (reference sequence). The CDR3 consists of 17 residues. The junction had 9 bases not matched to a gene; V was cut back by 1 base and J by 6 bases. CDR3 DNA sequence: TGTGCCAGCAGCTTAGGTGCCGGGACAGGGGGTTTGGATACGCAGTATTTT. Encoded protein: CASSLGAGTGGLDTQYF.